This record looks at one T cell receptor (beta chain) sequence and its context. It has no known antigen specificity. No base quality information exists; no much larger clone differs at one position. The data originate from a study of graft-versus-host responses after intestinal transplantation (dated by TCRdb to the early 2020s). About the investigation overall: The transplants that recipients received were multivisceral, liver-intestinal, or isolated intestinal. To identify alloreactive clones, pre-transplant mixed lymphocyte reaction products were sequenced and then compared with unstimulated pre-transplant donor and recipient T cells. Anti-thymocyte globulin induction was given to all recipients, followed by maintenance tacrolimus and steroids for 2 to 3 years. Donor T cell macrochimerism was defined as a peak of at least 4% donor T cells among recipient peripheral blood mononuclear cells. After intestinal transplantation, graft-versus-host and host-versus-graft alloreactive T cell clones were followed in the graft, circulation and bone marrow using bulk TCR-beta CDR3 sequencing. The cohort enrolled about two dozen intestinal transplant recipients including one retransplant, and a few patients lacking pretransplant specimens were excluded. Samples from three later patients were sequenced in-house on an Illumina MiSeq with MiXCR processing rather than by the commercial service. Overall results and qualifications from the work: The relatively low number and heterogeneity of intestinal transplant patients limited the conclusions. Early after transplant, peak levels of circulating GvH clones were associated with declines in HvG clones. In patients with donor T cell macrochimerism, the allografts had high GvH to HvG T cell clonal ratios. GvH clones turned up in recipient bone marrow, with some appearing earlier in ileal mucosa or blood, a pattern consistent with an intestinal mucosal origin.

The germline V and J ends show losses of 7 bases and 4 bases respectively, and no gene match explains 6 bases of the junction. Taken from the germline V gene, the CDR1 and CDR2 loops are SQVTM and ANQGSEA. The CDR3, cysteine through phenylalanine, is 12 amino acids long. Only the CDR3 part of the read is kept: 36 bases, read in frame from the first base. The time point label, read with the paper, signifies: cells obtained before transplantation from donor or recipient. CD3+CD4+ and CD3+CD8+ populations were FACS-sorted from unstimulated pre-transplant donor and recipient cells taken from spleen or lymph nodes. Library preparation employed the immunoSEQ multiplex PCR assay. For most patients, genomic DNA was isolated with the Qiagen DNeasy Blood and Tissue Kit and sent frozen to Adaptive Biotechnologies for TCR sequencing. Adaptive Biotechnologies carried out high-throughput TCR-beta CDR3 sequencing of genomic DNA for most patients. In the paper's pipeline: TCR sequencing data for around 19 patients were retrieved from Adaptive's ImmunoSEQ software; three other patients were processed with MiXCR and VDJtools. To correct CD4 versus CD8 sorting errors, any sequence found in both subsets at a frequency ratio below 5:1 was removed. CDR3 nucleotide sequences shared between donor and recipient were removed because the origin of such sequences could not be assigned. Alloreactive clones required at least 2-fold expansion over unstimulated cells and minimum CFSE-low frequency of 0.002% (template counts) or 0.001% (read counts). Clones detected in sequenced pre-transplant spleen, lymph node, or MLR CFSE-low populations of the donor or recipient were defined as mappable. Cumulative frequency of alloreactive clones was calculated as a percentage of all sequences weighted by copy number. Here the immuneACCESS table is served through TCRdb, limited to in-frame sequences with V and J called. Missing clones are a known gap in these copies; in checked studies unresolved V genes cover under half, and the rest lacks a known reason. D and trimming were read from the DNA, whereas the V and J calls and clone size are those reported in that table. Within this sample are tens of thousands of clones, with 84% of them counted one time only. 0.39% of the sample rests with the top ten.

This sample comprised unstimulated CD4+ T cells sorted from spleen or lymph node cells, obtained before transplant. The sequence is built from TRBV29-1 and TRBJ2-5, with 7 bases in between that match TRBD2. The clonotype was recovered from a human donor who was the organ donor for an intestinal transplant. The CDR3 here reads CSAGGFGETQYF. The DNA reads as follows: TGCAGCGCCGGGGGGTTTGGAGAGACCCAGTACTTC.